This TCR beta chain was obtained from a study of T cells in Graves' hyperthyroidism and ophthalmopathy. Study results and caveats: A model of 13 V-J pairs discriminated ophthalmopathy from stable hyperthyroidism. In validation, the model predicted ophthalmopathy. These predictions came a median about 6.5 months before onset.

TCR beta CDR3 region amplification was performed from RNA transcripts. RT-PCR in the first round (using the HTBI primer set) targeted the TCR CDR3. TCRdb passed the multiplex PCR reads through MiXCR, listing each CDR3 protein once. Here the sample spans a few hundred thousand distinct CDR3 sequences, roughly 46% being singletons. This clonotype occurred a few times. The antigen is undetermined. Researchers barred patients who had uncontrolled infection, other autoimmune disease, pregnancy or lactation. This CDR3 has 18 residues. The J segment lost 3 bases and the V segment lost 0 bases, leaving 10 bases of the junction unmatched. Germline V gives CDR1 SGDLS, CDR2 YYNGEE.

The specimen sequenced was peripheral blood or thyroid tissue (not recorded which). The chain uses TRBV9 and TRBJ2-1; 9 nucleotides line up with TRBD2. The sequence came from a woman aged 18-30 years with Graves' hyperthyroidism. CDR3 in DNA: TGTGCCAGCAGCGTAGGGATAGCGGGAGAAGGTCTCTACAATGAGCAGTTCTTC. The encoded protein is CASSVGIAGEGLYNEQFF.